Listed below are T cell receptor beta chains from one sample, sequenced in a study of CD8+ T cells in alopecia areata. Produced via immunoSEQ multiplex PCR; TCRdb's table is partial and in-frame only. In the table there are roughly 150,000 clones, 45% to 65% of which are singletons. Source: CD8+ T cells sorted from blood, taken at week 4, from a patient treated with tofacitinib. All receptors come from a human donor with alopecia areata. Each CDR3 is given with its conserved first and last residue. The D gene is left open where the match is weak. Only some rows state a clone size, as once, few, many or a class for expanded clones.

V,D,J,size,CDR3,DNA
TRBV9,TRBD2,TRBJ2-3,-,CASSVASGGSDTQYF,TGTGCCAGCAGCGTAGCTAGCGGGGGCTCAGATACGCAGTATTTT
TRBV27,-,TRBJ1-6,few,CASRALFSPLHF,TGTGCCAGCAGGGCCCTTTTTTCACCCCTCCACTTT
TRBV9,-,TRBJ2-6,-,CASSVLSGANVLTF,TGTGCCAGCAGCGTCTTATCTGGGGCCAACGTCCTGACTTTC
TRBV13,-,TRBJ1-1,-,CASSLRENTEAFF,TGTGCCAGCAGCTTACGGGAGAACACTGAAGCTTTCTTT
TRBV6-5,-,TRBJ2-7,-,CASSYSPGVPSYEQYF,TGTGCCAGCAGTTACTCTCCAGGAGTACCCTCCTACGAGCAGTACTTC
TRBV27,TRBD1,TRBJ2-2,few,CASSFQPRDSTGELFF,TGTGCCAGCAGTTTCCAGCCCAGGGACAGCACCGGGGAGCTGTTTTTT
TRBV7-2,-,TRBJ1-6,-,CASSSPWGLVGNSPLHF,TGTGCCAGCAGCTCCCCTTGGGGGTTAGTAGGCAATTCACCCCTCCACTTT
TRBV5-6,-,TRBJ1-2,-,CASSTGTGAYGYTF,TGTGCCAGCAGCACCGGGACGGGTGCCTATGGCTACACCTTC
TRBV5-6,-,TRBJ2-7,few,CASSFLLGGEQYF,TGTGCCAGCAGCTTTCTACTCGGCGGCGAGCAGTACTTC
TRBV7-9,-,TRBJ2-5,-,CASSSKGEIGQETQYF,TGTGCCAGCAGCTCGAAGGGGGAGATTGGACAAGAGACCCAGTACTTC
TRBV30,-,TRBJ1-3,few,CAWSVSTSGNTIYF,TGTGCCTGGAGTGTCTCGACCTCTGGAAACACCATATATTTT
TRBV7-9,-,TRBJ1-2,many,CASSLDSLSSGGYTF,TGTGCCAGCAGCTTAGACAGCCTATCATCGGGGGGCTACACCTTC
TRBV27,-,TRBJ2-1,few,CASSTGTPEQFF,TGTGCCAGCAGTACGGGGACACCTGAGCAGTTCTTC